A single sample gave rise to the 20 T cell receptor beta chains below, sequenced in a study of T cell responses to AZD1222 COVID-19 vaccine. Method: immunoSEQ multiplex PCR; TCRdb's copy keeps in-frame clones and lacks some. The table has 200,000 to 250,000 clones, approximately 94% seen once. The source was peripheral blood, collected 28 days after the second dose of the MenACWY control vaccine. The source of these receptors is an adult who received the MenACWY meningococcal vaccine as a control.

The chain carries TRBV12-3 or TRBV12-4 and TRBJ2-3, with D perhaps TRBD2 (6 bases). The CDR3 has 11 residues. This CDR3 reads CAGGIADTQYF. CDR3 DNA: TGTGCTGGGGGGATAGCAGATACGCAGTATTTT.

The V gene is TRBV29-1, the J gene TRBJ2-7; 7 bases match TRBD1. V lost 5 bases, J lost 2 bases, and 6 bases stayed unmatched. Germline CDR1 is SQVTM and CDR2 is ANQGSEA. The CDR3 is 13 residues long. The CDR3 DNA is TGCAGCGTTTCCGGGACAGTTACCTACGAGCAGTACTTC. It codes for CSVSGTVTYEQYF.

V is TRBV5-1 and J is TRBJ2-2, with D tentatively TRBD1 (6 bases). Germline V gene sequence: CDR1 SGHRS, CDR2 YFSETQ. The CDR3 runs 15 residues. Trimming shortened V by 3 bases and J by 5 bases, and 14 bases separated the two germline ends. Here the CDR3 reads CASSSGLGQTGELFF. DNA of the CDR3: TGCGCCAGCAGCTCGGGCCTTGGACAGACCGGGGAGCTGTTTTTT.

The chain uses TRBV30 and TRBJ1-2, with 8 bases that match TRBD1. Per the germline V gene, CDR1 is GTSNPN and CDR2 is SVGIG (reference sequence). The CDR3 totals 12 residues. Trimming removed 5 bases from V and 4 bases from J; junction bases left unmatched: 3. DNA of the CDR3: TGTGCCTGGGACAGGGGAGGCTATGGCTACACCTTC. Amino acid sequence: CAWDRGGYGYTF.

The V call is TRBV24-1, the J call TRBJ1-1; 8 positions agree with TRBD1. CDR1 and CDR2 from the germline V gene are KGHDR and SFDVKD. This CDR3 comprises 15 residues. Trimming at V came to 4 bases and at J to 7 bases, leaving 10 bases not matched to a gene. CDR3 loop: CATSDPTGDPNEAFF. CDR3 in DNA: TGTGCCACCAGTGACCCGACAGGGGATCCCAATGAAGCTTTCTTT.

The V and J genes are TRBV29-1 and TRBJ2-1; 7 bases line up with TRBD1. With 3 bases clipped from V and 2 bases from J, the junction kept 10 bases outside the gene matches. The V gene's germline CDR1 is SQVTM and CDR2 ANQGSEA. The CDR3 is made up of 16 amino acids. CDR3 residues: CSVEMTGTVAYNEQFF. The CDR3 DNA reads TGCAGCGTTGAGATGACCGGGACAGTGGCCTACAATGAGCAGTTCTTC.

The chain links TRBV4-3 to TRBJ2-5, with D possibly being TRBD2 (5 bases). V was trimmed by 6 bases and J by 7 bases, leaving 18 bases between them. CDR3 length: 14 residues. Per the germline V gene, CDR1 is LGHNA and CDR2 is YSLEER. CDR3: CASSRTDSATTQYF. DNA for the CDR3: TGCGCCAGCAGTCGCACGGACTCCGCAACGACCCAGTACTTC.

This chain uses TRBV3-1 (or the pseudogene TRBV3-2) with TRBJ2-1; maybe TRBD2 (5 bases). Germline V gene lookup returns CDR1 LGHDT and CDR2 YNNKEL (reference sequence). The V gene lost 1 base and the J gene lost 7 bases, with 11 bases spanning the gap. The CDR3 consists of 14 residues. CDR3 in amino acids: CASSQVFRGNEQFF. DNA for the CDR3: TGTGCCAGCAGCCAAGTTTTCCGCGGGAATGAGCAGTTCTTC.

This clone appeared a few times. The genes are TRBV7-3 and TRBJ1-1; 7 nucleotides agree with TRBD1. The V and J ends lost 5 bases and 1 base, in that order; junction bases with no gene match: 4. The CDR3 extends over 14 amino acids. Germline V lookup: CDR1 SGHTA, CDR2 FQGTGA. The CDR3 DNA reads as TGTGCCAGCAGCATAGGACAGGCGAACACTGAAGCTTTCTTT. It yields the protein CASSIGQANTEAFF.

The chain has TRBV21-1 and TRBJ1-5. TRBV21-1 is annotated as a pseudogene. This CDR3 contains 17 residues. This CDR3 is CASSTKTAPGSNQPQHF. The CDR3 DNA sequence: TGTGCCAGCAGCACAAAGACAGCCCCGGGGTCCAATCAGCCCCAGCATTTT.

This rearrangement joins TRBV9 to TRBJ2-1; D perhaps matches TRBD2 (6 bases). V lost 3 bases to trimming and J lost 7 bases, with 14 bases between them. The CDR3 contains 14 residues. From germline, CDR1 is SGDLS and CDR2 YYNGEE. The CDR3 DNA sequence: TGTGCCAGCAGCGCCCGGGACTCAATAAATGAGCAGTTCTTC. Protein sequence: CASSARDSINEQFF.

The chain is built from TRBV9 and TRBJ2-3, with TRBD2 identical over 12 bases. Trimming took 4 bases from V and 0 from J; bases not matched to a gene: 6. The CDR3 runs to 17 residues. CDR1 is SGDLS and CDR2 is YYNGEE in the germline V gene. The CDR3 sequence: CASSTGLAGISTDTQYF. The CDR3 DNA sequence: TGTGCCAGCAGCACCGGACTAGCGGGGATTAGCACAGATACGCAGTATTTT.

The chain employs TRBV19 and TRBJ2-7, with D maybe TRBD1 (5 bases). In germline, CDR1 is LNHDA, CDR2 SQIVND (reference sequence). V shed 3 bases and J shed 3 bases, with 9 bases lying between them. This CDR3 comprises 13 residues. The CDR3 coding sequence is TGTGCCAGTAGTATTGGGGCTAACTACGAGCAGTACTTC. Encoded protein: CASSIGANYEQYF.

The V call is TRBV5-1, the J call TRBJ2-5, with 9 bases lining up with TRBD1. This CDR3 region has 15 residues. The V gene's germline CDR1 is SGHRS and CDR2 YFSETQ. Trimming cost V 2 bases and J 1 base; bases outside gene matches: 3. CDR3 region: CASSLQGAIQETQYF. Written as DNA, the CDR3 is TGCGCCAGCAGCTTACAGGGGGCCATCCAAGAGACCCAGTACTTC.

The chain uses TRBV30 and TRBJ1-4; D might be TRBD1 (5 bases). The CDR3 is 15 residues long. Germline CDR1 is GTSNPN and CDR2 is SVGIG (reference sequence). V was cut by 0 bases and J by 7 bases, with 15 bases left in between. The DNA for the CDR3 is TGTGCCTGGAGTGTACAAGGGGAGGAACGTGAAAAACTGTTTTTT. This translates into CAWSVQGEEREKLFF.

J is TRBJ2-3 and V is TRBV6-4; 10 bases agree with TRBD2. Unmatched junction bases numbered 5, after V lost 4 bases and J lost 1 base. The CDR3 consists of 16 residues. Germline lookup yields CDR1 MRHNA and CDR2 SNTAGT. The CDR3 protein is CASSVSGTSGTDTQYF. The CDR3 DNA reads TGTGCCAGCAGTGTGTCCGGGACTAGCGGCACAGATACGCAGTATTTT.

The chain recombines TRBV28 with TRBJ1-5; the D gene is possibly TRBD1 (5 bases). Germline loops: CDR1 MDHEN, CDR2 SYDVKM. The V end lost 5 bases, the J end lost 0 bases, and 14 bases lay between the germline ends. The CDR3 contains 16 residues. In DNA form, the CDR3 reads TGTGCCAGCAGTGATGGGGGACGGTATAGCAATCAGCCCCAGCATTTT. Translated: CASSDGGRYSNQPQHF.

V is TRBV7-6 and J is TRBJ2-2, with 8 bases lining up with TRBD1. CDR1 SGHVS and CDR2 FNYEAQ come from the germline V gene. The CDR3 sequence is 16 residues long. With V trimmed by 3 bases and J by 4 bases, 7 bases remained unmatched. As DNA, the CDR3 is TGTGCCAGCAGCTTGGGACAGGCCACGGGCACCGGGGAGCTGTTTTTT. This gives the protein CASSLGQATGTGELFF.

This chain uses TRBV7-9 with TRBJ2-3, with D unresolved. In germline, CDR1 is SEHNR, CDR2 FQNEAQ (reference sequence). This CDR3 has 14 amino acids. V was shortened by 3 bases and J by 2 bases, with 9 bases between the two germline ends. The CDR3 protein is CASSLVVDTDTQYF. DNA of the CDR3: TGTGCCAGCAGCTTGGTCGTCGACACAGATACGCAGTATTTT.

The chain joins TRBV28 to TRBJ2-3; D remains unclear. Trimming left V 2 bases short and J 0 bases short, with 9 bases between. The CDR3 has 15 amino acids. CDR1 and CDR2 (germline): MDHEN, SYDVKM. This chain's CDR3 is CASSLPVPSTDTQYF. The CDR3 DNA reads as TGTGCCAGCAGTTTACCGGTTCCTAGCACAGATACGCAGTATTTT.